These 12 T cell receptor beta chains originate from one sample sequenced in a study of radiotherapy plus CTLA-4 blockade in lung cancer. Clones were sequenced by immunoSEQ multiplex PCR, and TCRdb holds only the in-frame ones, with some missing. This table has about 120,000 clones, approximately 80% appearing once. The sequencing used peripheral blood, collected from a patient treated with radiotherapy plus ipilimumab. These receptors were collected from a human donor with non-small cell lung cancer that progressed on radiotherapy plus ipilimumab. Some clones in this sample may be carry-over from other donors' samples.

Here the CDR3 DNA reads TGTGCCAGTAGTATAAGGGGCGGGACCGGGGAGCTGTTTTTT. Its protein is CASSIRGGTGELFF. This chain joins TRBV19 and TRBJ2-2, with D perhaps matching TRBD1 or TRBD2 (5 bases each). The germline V gene encodes CDR1 LNHDA and CDR2 SQIVND (reference sequence). V lost 2 bases, J lost 5 bases, and 9 bases lay in between. The CDR3 runs to 14 residues.

The rearrangement joins TRBV15 to TRBJ1-6; 7 bases are a match to TRBD1. Germline lookup yields CDR1 LNHNV and CDR2 YYDKDF (reference sequence). The CDR3 runs to 16 residues. Unmatched junction bases numbered 4, after V lost 1 base and J lost 4 bases. The CDR3: CATSRGKGQYNSPLHF. The CDR3 DNA reads as TGTGCCACCAGCAGAGGGAAGGGACAGTATAATTCACCCCTCCACTTT.

The rearrangement links TRBV10-3 to TRBJ1-4; D gene unclear. Looked up from germline, CDR1 is ENHRY and CDR2 is SYGVKD. V lost 3 bases, J lost 7 bases, and 18 bases lay in between. CDR3 size: 16 residues. This CDR3 is CAISEFSAVGGEKLFF. As DNA, the CDR3 is TGTGCCATCAGTGAATTCTCGGCAGTAGGAGGTGAAAAACTGTTTTTT.

This clone was found once. The gene calls are TRBV7-2 and TRBJ2-7, with D unresolved. Germline CDR1 is SGHTA and CDR2 is FQGNSA. This CDR3 spans 14 amino acids. V gave up 5 bases and J gave up 2 bases, with 13 bases separating them. The CDR3 coding sequence is TGTGCCAGCAGCCCACGTAAGGCCGCCTACGAGCAGTACTTC. This encodes CASSPRKAAYEQYF.

The chain has TRBV7-2 and TRBJ2-2, with 7 bases aligning to TRBD1. Per the germline V gene, CDR1 is SGHTA and CDR2 is FQGNSA. The CDR3 extends over 16 amino acids. Trimming removed 1 base from V and 4 bases from J; junction bases left unmatched: 6. The CDR3 DNA follows: TGTGCCAGCAGCTTAGAGAGGGACAGAGTCACCGGGGAGCTGTTTTTT. It codes for CASSLERDRVTGELFF. Drawing the rest from reference TRBV7-2 and TRBJ2-2, the complete variable domain is GAGVSQSPSNKVTEKGKDVELRCDPISGHTALYWYRQSLGQGLEFLIYFQGNSAPDKSGLPSDRFSAERTGGSVSTLTIQRTQQEDSAVYLCASSLERDRVTGELFFGEGSRLTVL.

The chain carries TRBV5-6 and TRBJ1-5; TRBD1 aligns across 7 bases. This CDR3 has 15 amino acids. V shed 4 bases and J 6 bases; nucleotides not matched to a gene: 10. CDR1 and CDR2 (germline): SGHDT, YYEEEE. CDR3 sequence (DNA): TGTGCCAGCAGCAGCCGACAGGGTATCAGTCAGCCCCAGCATTTT. Protein product: CASSSRQGISQPQHF.

This rearrangement joins TRBV6-5 to TRBJ1-1, with D uncertain. Between the trimmed V and J ends, which lost 6 bases and 0 bases, there was a span of 11 bases. The CDR3 covers 14 residues. CDR1 is MNHEY, CDR2 SVGAGI, per germline. CDR3 bases: TGTGCCAGCAGACGAGGACCGTTGAACACTGAAGCTTTCTTT. It translates to CASRRGPLNTEAFF.

As to this clone: The sample contains more than one DNA sequence encoding this CDR3. The CDR3 sequence is CSVEGGQLAGSTDTQYF. The CDR3 DNA reads as TGCAGCGTTGAGGGGGGGCAACTAGCGGGGAGCACAGATACGCAGTATTTT. The chain carries TRBV29-1 and TRBJ2-3; TRBD2 agrees at 10 bases. With V trimmed by 3 bases and J by 0 bases, 9 bases remained unmatched. The CDR3 covers 17 residues. Germline-derived CDR1 and CDR2 are SQVTM and ANQGSEA.

The J gene is TRBJ1-1, the V gene TRBV6-5; D is unclear. V was clipped by 7 bases and J by 3 bases, with 12 bases between them. In germline, CDR1 is MNHEY, CDR2 SVGAGI. CDR3 length: 13 residues. Here the CDR3 reads CASIPPTDTEAFF. DNA for the CDR3: TGTGCCAGCATTCCACCGACTGACACTGAAGCTTTCTTT.

This clone was seen more than once but under ten times. The chain combines TRBV10-3 with TRBJ1-2; D ambiguous. This CDR3 comprises 15 residues. Germline CDR1 is ENHRY and CDR2 is SYGVKD. Trimming took 4 bases from V and 3 from J, leaving 15 bases between them. CDR3 coding DNA: TGTGCCATCAGTGGTCGGGAGGGTATGGACTATGGCTACACCTTC. It codes for CAISGREGMDYGYTF.

The chain employs TRBV15 and TRBJ1-2; possible D gene TRBD1, 5 bases. Trimming cost V 1 base and J 1 base, with 10 bases left between them. Germline assignment: CDR1 LNHNV and CDR2 YYDKDF (reference sequence). The CDR3 totals 15 residues. Written as DNA, the CDR3 is TGTGCCACCAGCAGAGGAGCAGGGATTAACTATGGCTACACCTTC. As protein: CATSRGAGINYGYTF.

V is TRBV5-1 and J is TRBJ2-5, with 10 bases matching TRBD2. Germline CDR1 and CDR2: SGHRS and YFSETQ. CDR3 length equals 16 residues. The ends lost 4 bases at V and 2 bases at J; junction bases unmatched: 8. As DNA, the CDR3 is TGCGCCAGCAGCACGTTACTAGCGGGGTCACAAGAGACCCAGTACTTC. Protein: CASSTLLAGSQETQYF.